The rows below give T cell receptor beta chains drawn from one sample of a study of shared clonotypes between healthy human individuals. The method was immunoSEQ multiplex PCR; TCRdb's version includes in-frame clones alone and lacks a portion of them. The repertoire holds roughly 2,000,000 clones, with about 95% as singletons. The sample comprised naive CD8+ T cells sorted from blood. All receptors come from a man younger than 30 in good health. Both conserved end residues are part of each CDR3. D genes are given only for firm matches. The listing skips clone size in some rows; elsewhere it reads once, few, many or a size class.

D gene: .
J gene: TRBJ1-1
V gene: TRBV27
clone size: .
CDR3 protein: CASSSRGGQTEAFF
CDR3 DNA: TGTGCCAGCAGTTCCAGGGGAGGACAAACTGAAGCTTTCTTT

D gene: TRBD2
J gene: TRBJ2-1
V gene: TRBV27
clone size: .
CDR3 protein: CASSLIPGLAIDEQFF
CDR3 DNA: TGTGCCAGCAGCCTTATTCCGGGACTAGCAATCGATGAGCAGTTCTTC

D gene: .
J gene: TRBJ2-7
V gene: TRBV5-4
clone size: few
CDR3 protein: CASSFGPASPLEQYF
CDR3 DNA: TGTGCCAGCAGCTTTGGGCCGGCAAGCCCACTCGAGCAGTACTTC

D gene: TRBD1
J gene: TRBJ2-4
V gene: TRBV7-2
clone size: .
CDR3 protein: CASSLAQGANIQYF
CDR3 DNA: TGTGCCAGCAGCTTAGCACAGGGGGCAAACATTCAGTACTTC

D gene: .
J gene: TRBJ1-1
V gene: TRBV27
clone size: .
CDR3 protein: CASSLLPNKNTEAFF
CDR3 DNA: TGTGCCAGCAGTTTATTACCTAATAAGAACACTGAAGCTTTCTTT

D gene: TRBD2
J gene: TRBJ2-7
V gene: TRBV27
clone size: .
CDR3 protein: CASSGHSGLVRYEQYF
CDR3 DNA: TGTGCCAGCAGTGGGCATTCCGGACTAGTGCGCTACGAGCAGTACTTC

D gene: .
J gene: TRBJ1-1
V gene: TRBV29-1
clone size: .
CDR3 protein: CSVEGVWNTEAFF
CDR3 DNA: TGCAGCGTTGAAGGGGTTTGGAACACTGAAGCTTTCTTT

D gene: .
J gene: TRBJ2-2
V gene: TRBV2
clone size: .
CDR3 protein: CASSDRAGTGELFF
CDR3 DNA: TGTGCCAGCAGTGACAGGGCGGGAACCGGGGAGCTGTTTTTT

D gene: .
J gene: TRBJ2-3
V gene: TRBV7-9
clone size: .
CDR3 protein: CASSLGAF
CDR3 DNA: TGTGCCAGCAGCTTAGGGGCCTTT

D gene: .
J gene: TRBJ1-2
V gene: TRBV29-1
clone size: .
CDR3 protein: CSVEAGDTYGYTF
CDR3 DNA: TGCAGCGTTGAAGCAGGGGACACCTATGGCTACACCTTC

D gene: .
J gene: TRBJ1-4
V gene: TRBV10-3
clone size: .
CDR3 protein: CASSSATNEKLFF
CDR3 DNA: TGTGCCTCCTCCTCCGCAACTAATGAAAAACTGTTTTTT

D gene: .
J gene: TRBJ2-3
V gene: TRBV5-6
clone size: .
CDR3 protein: CASSPPSSTDTQYF
CDR3 DNA: TGTGCCAGCAGCCCTCCATCTAGCACAGATACGCAGTATTTT

D gene: .
J gene: TRBJ2-2
V gene: TRBV5-4
clone size: .
CDR3 protein: CASSLVENTGELFF
CDR3 DNA: TGTGCCAGCAGCTTGGTAGAGAACACCGGGGAGCTGTTTTTT

D gene: .
J gene: TRBJ1-1
V gene: TRBV14
clone size: .
CDR3 protein: CASSQEVGAMNTEAFF
CDR3 DNA: TGTGCCAGCAGCCAAGAAGTGGGGGCCATGAACACTGAAGCTTTCTTT

D gene: .
J gene: TRBJ1-4
V gene: TRBV11-2
clone size: few
CDR3 protein: CASSLLGQWNEKLFF
CDR3 DNA: TGTGCCAGCAGCTTACTCGGTCAGTGGAATGAAAAACTGTTTTTT

D gene: .
J gene: TRBJ2-2
V gene: TRBV25-1
clone size: .
CDR3 protein: CASGGTGELFF
CDR3 DNA: TGTGCCAGCGGGGGCACCGGGGAGCTGTTTTTT

D gene: .
J gene: TRBJ1-1
V gene: TRBV2
clone size: .
CDR3 protein: CASSEVFMNTEAFF
CDR3 DNA: TGTGCCAGCAGTGAGGTCTTTATGAACACTGAAGCTTTCTTT

D gene: TRBD2
J gene: TRBJ2-1
V gene: TRBV28
clone size: once
CDR3 protein: CASSWTSGGANEQFF
CDR3 DNA: TGTGCCAGCAGTTGGACTAGCGGGGGGGCAAATGAGCAGTTCTTC

D gene: TRBD1
J gene: TRBJ1-1
V gene: TRBV19
clone size: .
CDR3 protein: CASSMLVEGADTEAFF
CDR3 DNA: TGTGCCAGTAGTATGCTCGTTGAGGGGGCCGACACTGAAGCTTTCTTT

D gene: .
J gene: TRBJ2-3
V gene: TRBV27
clone size: .
CDR3 protein: CASSYTGTFTDTQYF
CDR3 DNA: TGTGCCAGCAGTTATACCGGGACTTTCACAGATACGCAGTATTTT

D gene: .
J gene: TRBJ2-7
V gene: TRBV5-4
clone size: .
CDR3 protein: CASSSSSGVHEQYF
CDR3 DNA: TGTGCCAGCAGCTCTTCGAGCGGTGTCCACGAGCAGTACTTC

D gene: .
J gene: TRBJ2-3
V gene: TRBV4-3
clone size: .
CDR3 protein: CASSQEGGGLSTDTQYF
CDR3 DNA: TGCGCCAGCAGCCAAGAGGGAGGGGGCCTTAGCACAGATACGCAGTATTTT

D gene: .
J gene: TRBJ2-7
V gene: TRBV27
clone size: .
CDR3 protein: CASSLVQAGEQYF
CDR3 DNA: TGTGCCAGCAGTTTGGTACAGGCGGGAGAGCAGTACTTC

D gene: .
J gene: TRBJ1-1
V gene: TRBV9
clone size: once
CDR3 protein: CASSGLTSAGTEAFF
CDR3 DNA: TGTGCCAGCAGCGGTTTGACTTCAGCAGGCACTGAAGCTTTCTTT

D gene: TRBD1
J gene: TRBJ1-2
V gene: TRBV6-1
clone size: .
CDR3 protein: CASSAATGFGYTF
CDR3 DNA: TGTGCCAGCAGCGCGGCGACAGGGTTTGGCTACACCTTC

D gene: .
J gene: TRBJ2-5
V gene: TRBV10-3
clone size: .
CDR3 protein: CAITWSVEGTQYF
CDR3 DNA: TGTGCCATCACTTGGAGCGTAGAGGGGACCCAGTACTTC

D gene: .
J gene: TRBJ2-1
V gene: TRBV7-6
clone size: few
CDR3 protein: CASSFPGAYNEQFF
CDR3 DNA: TGTGCCAGCAGCTTTCCCGGGGCTTACAATGAGCAGTTCTTC

D gene: .
J gene: TRBJ2-7
V gene: TRBV7-2
clone size: .
CDR3 protein: CASSRDGSKDEQYF
CDR3 DNA: TGTGCCAGCAGCCGGGACGGATCCAAGGACGAGCAGTACTTC

D gene: TRBD1
J gene: TRBJ2-7
V gene: TRBV19
clone size: .
CDR3 protein: CASSPGQPYEQYF
CDR3 DNA: TGTGCCAGTAGCCCGGGACAGCCCTACGAGCAGTACTTC

D gene: TRBD2
J gene: TRBJ2-3
V gene: TRBV5-1
clone size: .
CDR3 protein: CASIGLAGGRDTQYF
CDR3 DNA: TGCGCCAGCATTGGACTAGCGGGAGGTCGAGATACGCAGTATTTT

D gene: .
J gene: TRBJ1-3
V gene: TRBV7-8
clone size: once
CDR3 protein: CASSSGLDSGNTIYF
CDR3 DNA: TGTGCCAGCAGCTCCGGGCTAGACTCTGGAAACACCATATATTTT

D gene: TRBD2
J gene: TRBJ2-2
V gene: TRBV25-1
clone size: .
CDR3 protein: CASSAKRGKNTGELFF
CDR3 DNA: TGTGCCAGCAGTGCAAAGCGGGGGAAGAACACCGGGGAGCTGTTTTTT

D gene: TRBD2
J gene: TRBJ2-5
V gene: TRBV6-5
clone size: .
CDR3 protein: CASSLTSGVETQYF
CDR3 DNA: TGTGCCAGCAGCTTGACTAGCGGGGTCGAGACCCAGTACTTC

D gene: .
J gene: TRBJ2-1
V gene: TRBV25-1
clone size: .
CDR3 protein: CASTPSEINNEQFF
CDR3 DNA: TGTGCCAGCACCCCCTCAGAGATCAACAATGAGCAGTTCTTC

D gene: TRBD2
J gene: TRBJ2-7
V gene: TRBV5-4
clone size: .
CDR3 protein: CASSQGLADLEQYF
CDR3 DNA: TGTGCCAGCAGCCAGGGACTAGCGGATCTCGAGCAGTACTTC